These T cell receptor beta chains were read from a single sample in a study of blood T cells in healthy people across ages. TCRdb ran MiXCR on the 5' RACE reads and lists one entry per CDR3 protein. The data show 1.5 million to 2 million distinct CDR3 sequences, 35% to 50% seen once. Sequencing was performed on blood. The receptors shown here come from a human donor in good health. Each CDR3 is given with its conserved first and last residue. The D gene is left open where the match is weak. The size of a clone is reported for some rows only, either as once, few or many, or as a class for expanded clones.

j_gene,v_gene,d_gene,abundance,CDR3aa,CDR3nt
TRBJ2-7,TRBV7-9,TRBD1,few,CASSSRDRGTEQYF,TGTGCCAGCAGCTCCCGGGACAGGGGTACGGAGCAGTACTTC
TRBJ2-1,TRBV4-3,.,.,CASSQILGPSNYEQFF,TGCGCCAGCAGCCAGATTCTAGGACCCTCAAACTACGAGCAGTTCTTC
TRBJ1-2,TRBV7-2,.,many,CASSLTASSYGYTF,TGTGCCAGCAGCCTGACTGCCTCTAGCTATGGCTACACCTTC
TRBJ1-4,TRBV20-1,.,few,CSAAHTGEKLFF,TGCAGTGCTGCCCACACGGGTGAAAAACTGTTTTTT
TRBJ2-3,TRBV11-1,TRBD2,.,CASSGGDFDIDTQYF,TGTGCCAGCAGTGGGGGGGACTTCGACATTGATACGCAGTATTTT
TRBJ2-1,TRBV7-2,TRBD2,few,CASSLVFGGGASNEQFF,TGTGCCAGCAGCTTAGTTTTCGGCGGGGGGGCCTCCAATGAGCAGTTCTTC
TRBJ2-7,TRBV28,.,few,CASRQGGSSYEQYF,TGTGCCAGCAGACAAGGGGGAAGCTCCTACGAGCAGTACTTC
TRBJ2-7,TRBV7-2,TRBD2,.,CASSLTSGGWNEQYF,TGTGCCAGCAGCTTAACTAGCGGGGGATGGAACGAGCAGTACTTC
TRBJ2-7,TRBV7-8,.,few,CASSPGFFYEQYF,TGTGCCAGCAGCCCCGGATTCTTCTACGAGCAGTACTTC
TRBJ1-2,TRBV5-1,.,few,CASSLDMANGYTF,TGCGCCAGCAGCCTGGATATGGCTAATGGCTACACCTTC
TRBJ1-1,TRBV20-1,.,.,CSARDPREAEAFF,TGCAGTGCTAGAGATCCCAGGGAGGCTGAAGCTTTCTTT
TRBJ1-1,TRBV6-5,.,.,CASAGVLNTEAFF,TGTGCCAGCGCGGGGGTGTTGAACACTGAAGCTTTCTTT
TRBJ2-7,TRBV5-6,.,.,CASREGASYEQYF,TGTGCCAGCAGAGAAGGGGCCTCCTACGAGCAGTACTTC
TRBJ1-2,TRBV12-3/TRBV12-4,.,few,CASMLIDDYGYTF,TGTGCCAGCATGCTTATAGACGACTATGGCTACACCTTC
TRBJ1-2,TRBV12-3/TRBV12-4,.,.,CASSFGQAGGYTF,TGTGCCAGCAGTTTCGGTCAGGCCGGTGGCTACACCTTC
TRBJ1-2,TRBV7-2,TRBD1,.,CASSSVDRVGYTF,TGTGCCAGCAGCTCCGTCGACAGGGTCGGCTACACCTTC
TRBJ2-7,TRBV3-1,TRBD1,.,CASSQVGTGGYYEQYF,TGTGCCAGCAGCCAAGTGGGGACAGGGGGCTACTACGAGCAGTACTTC
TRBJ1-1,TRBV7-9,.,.,CASSLASGYTEAFF,TGTGCCAGCAGCTTAGCCTCAGGGTACACTGAAGCTTTCTTT
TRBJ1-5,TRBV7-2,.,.,CASSLEVGREPQHF,TGTGCCAGCAGCTTAGAGGTGGGTCGGGAGCCCCAGCATTTT
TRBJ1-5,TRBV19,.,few,CASRRHTTGNSNQPQHF,TGTGCCAGTAGGAGACATACAACAGGGAATAGCAATCAGCCCCAGCATTTT
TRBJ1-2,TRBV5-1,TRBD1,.,CASSLGQGGENYGYTF,TGCGCCAGCAGCTTGGGACAGGGGGGAGAAAACTATGGCTACACCTTC
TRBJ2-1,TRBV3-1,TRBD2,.,CASSQVAGTSGGGYNEQFF,TGTGCCAGCAGCCAAGTAGCCGGGACTAGCGGGGGGGGGTACAATGAGCAGTTCTTC
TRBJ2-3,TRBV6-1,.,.,CASRRISTDTQYF,TGTGCCAGCAGAAGGATTTCCACAGATACGCAGTATTTT
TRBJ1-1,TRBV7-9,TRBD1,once,CASSLIGQGIRENTEAFF,TGTGCCAGCAGCTTAATCGGACAGGGGATTAGGGAGAACACTGAAGCTTTCTTT
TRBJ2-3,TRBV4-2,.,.,CASSQGRGQEADTQYF,TGTGCCAGCAGCCAAGGACGGGGGCAAGAGGCTGATACGCAGTATTTT
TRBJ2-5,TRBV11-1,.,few,CASSTRRVGGTQYF,TGTGCCAGCAGCACACGACGGGTTGGGGGGACCCAGTACTTC
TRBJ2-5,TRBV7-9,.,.,CASTVGETQYF,TGTGCCAGCACCGTCGGGGAGACCCAGTACTTC
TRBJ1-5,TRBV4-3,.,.,CASLPRKPPSNQPQHF,TGCGCCAGCCTCCCCAGGAAGCCGCCTAGCAATCAGCCCCAGCATTTT
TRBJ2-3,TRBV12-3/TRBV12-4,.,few,CASSLQDLPTDTQYF,TGTGCCAGCAGCCTCCAGGACCTCCCAACAGATACGCAGTATTTT
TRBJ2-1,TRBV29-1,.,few,CSVENSLVYNEQFF,TGCAGCGTTGAAAACAGTCTTGTCTACAATGAGCAGTTCTTC
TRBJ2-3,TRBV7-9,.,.,CASRGTKDTQYF,TGTGCCAGCCGGGGGACGAAAGATACGCAGTATTTT
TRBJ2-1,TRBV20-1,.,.,CSARPPGTGNEQFF,TGCAGTGCTAGACCACCTGGGACCGGCAATGAGCAGTTCTTC
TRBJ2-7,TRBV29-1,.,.,CSAQDLSYEQYF,TGCAGCGCACAGGACCTCTCCTACGAGCAGTACTTC
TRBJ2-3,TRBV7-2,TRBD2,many,CASSLGLGADTQYF,TGTGCCAGCAGCTTGGGACTAGGAGCAGATACGCAGTATTTT
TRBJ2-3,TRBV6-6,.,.,CASRPRGISTDTQYF,TGTGCCAGCAGGCCTCGGGGGATTAGCACAGATACGCAGTATTTT
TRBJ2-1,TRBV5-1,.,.,CASSLAEGYNEQFF,TGCGCCAGCAGCTTGGCCGAAGGTTACAATGAGCAGTTCTTC